This paragraph covers one TCR beta chain sequence. What it binds is unknown. This entry comes from a study of T cells in Graves' hyperthyroidism and ophthalmopathy. The source material, RNA transcripts, was used to amplify TCR beta CDR3 regions. Carried out on the TCR CDR3, a first-round RT-PCR used the HTBI primer set. TCRdb fed the multiplex PCR reads into MiXCR, producing one record per CDR3 protein. The repertoire includes almost 250,000 distinct CDR3 sequences, approximately 25% of them detected once, and about 40% sits in the top ten. Whole-study results and caveats: Ophthalmopathy and stable hyperthyroidism were separated by a 13 V-J model.

The sequence was collected from a woman aged 40 to 50 with Graves' ophthalmopathy. The sequenced sample consisted of blood.

CDR3 coding DNA: TGTGCCAGCAGCTTATGGTCTGGGGAAGGCTACACCTTC. Its translation: CASSLWSGEGYTF. This chain uses TRBV12-3 or TRBV12-4 with TRBJ1-2; no clear D. Trimming stripped 6 bases from V and 8 bases from J, with 16 bases between. The CDR3 length is 13 residues.